Given below is one T cell receptor beta chain in context. The method was immunoSEQ multiplex PCR; TCRdb's version includes in-frame clones alone and lacks a portion of them. This repertoire shows around 95,000 clones, about 94% found once; its top ten account for roughly 0.24%. The germline V gene has CDR1 SGHNT and CDR2 YYREEE (reference sequence). The CDR3 is 15 amino acids. The ends lost 0 bases at V and 7 bases at J; junction bases unmatched: 5. This record comes from a study of technical replicates of blood from a handful of donors. V gene TRBV5-4 combines with J gene TRBJ1-2; 11 bases agree with TRBD1. This clonotype was sampled from a human donor in good health. The sample taken for sequencing was T cells isolated from PBMCs. The CDR3 sequence is CASSLEWTGGFGYTF. CDR3 bases: TGTGCCAGCAGCTTGGAATGGACAGGGGGCTTTGGCTACACCTTC.